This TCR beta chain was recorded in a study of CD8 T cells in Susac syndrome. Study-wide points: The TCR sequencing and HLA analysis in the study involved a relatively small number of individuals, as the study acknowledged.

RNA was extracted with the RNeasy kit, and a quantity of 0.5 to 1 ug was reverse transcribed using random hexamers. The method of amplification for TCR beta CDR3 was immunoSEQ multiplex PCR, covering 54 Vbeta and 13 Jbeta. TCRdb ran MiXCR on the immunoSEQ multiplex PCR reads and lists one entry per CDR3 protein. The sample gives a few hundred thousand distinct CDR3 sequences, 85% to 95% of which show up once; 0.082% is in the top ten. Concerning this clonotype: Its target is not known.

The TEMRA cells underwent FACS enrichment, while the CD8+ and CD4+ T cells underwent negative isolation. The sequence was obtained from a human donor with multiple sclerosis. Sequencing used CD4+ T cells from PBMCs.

For the CDR3, the DNA is TGTGCCACCAGCAGAGAGTTCACGGGGGGCAATGGCTACACCTTC. Amino acid sequence: CATSREFTGGNGYTF. The chain uses TRBV15 and TRBJ1-2, with D possibly TRBD1 on 6 matching bases. Germline CDR1 and CDR2: LNHNV and YYDKDF (reference sequence). The CDR3 runs to 15 residues. The V and J ends lost 0 bases and 6 bases respectively, with 14 bases between them.